The clone carrying this T cell receptor (beta chain) was observed a few times. A second PCR, run for about 6 to 12 cycles, used a sample-barcoded 5' primer plus a J-beta primer mix. TCRdb reprocessed the 5' RACE reads with MiXCR, giving one entry per CDR3 protein. The repertoire includes around 1,900,000 distinct CDR3 sequences, about 39% of them detected once, and about 21% sits in the top ten. The V gene's germline CDR1 is SQVTM and CDR2 ANQGSEA. The CDR3 runs to 11 residues. The sample belongs to a study of blood T cells in healthy people across ages. The origin of this receptor is a human donor in good health. The sample was blood. This chain uses TRBV29-1 with TRBJ2-1; no firm D call. The CDR3 coding sequence is TGCAGTCCGGTCTCCTACAATGAGCAGTTCTTC. It encodes CSPVSYNEQFF.